This TCR beta chain was obtained from a study of T-cell reconstitution after alpha-beta-depleted transplantation in children. Overall study findings and caveats: After transplant, at about two months, alpha-beta T cells were reportedly derived from several hundred expanded graft clones. At the one-year point after transplant, T-cell counts and TCRbeta diversity were found to come mostly from T cells that had been newly produced. Several patients had high TCRbeta diversity at day 60; it came from surviving recipient T cells and thymic progenitors.

Trimming removed 4 bases at V and 3 bases at J, with 9 bases between. The length of the CDR3 is 13 residues. Germline CDR1 SGHRS, CDR2 YFSETQ. Library preparation (for TCRbeta) was performed with unique molecular identifiers. TCRdb re-derived calls from the PCR reads in MiXCR, one entry per CDR3 protein. The sample lists 600,000 or so distinct CDR3 sequences; roughly 24% were seen once. In this sample, this clonotype turned up many times. The antigen is unknown. The sample in question was PBMCs, mostly from graft donor cells, obtained 360 days after TCRalphabeta/CD19-depleted stem cell transplant. This chain uses TRBV5-1 with TRBJ2-3; D not certain. The sequence came from a boy less than two years old who had a stem cell transplant for acute myeloid leukemia, so the T cells may come from the graft donor. CDR3 protein: CASSPSETDTQYF. The CDR3 nucleotides read TGCGCCAGCAGCCCGTCAGAGACAGATACGCAGTATTTT.